The text below deals with one T cell receptor beta chain. The study sequenced TCR beta in blood CD8+ and CD4+ T cells. TEMRA cells were FACS-enriched, while CD8+ and CD4+ T cells were negatively isolated. This entry belongs to a study of CD8 T cells in Susac syndrome. V gave up 0 bases and J gave up 8 bases, with 14 bases separating them. Germline V gives CDR1 SGHAT, CDR2 FQNNGV. This CDR3 is built from 15 residues. RNA amounts of about 0.5 to 1 ug underwent reverse transcription with random hexamers. The authors amplified TCR beta CDR3 across 54 Vbeta and 13 Jbeta using immunoSEQ multiplex PCR. Each CDR3 protein is one row after TCRdb ran MiXCR on the immunoSEQ multiplex PCR reads. This sample has about 200,000 distinct CDR3 sequences, with about 95% found just once.

The sequence came from a human donor in good health. The source material was CD4+ T cells from PBMCs. The chain is built from TRBV11-2 and TRBJ2-1, with TRBD1 as a possible D gene (6 bases). The CDR3 loop reads CASSLDGQSMDEQFF. In DNA, the CDR3 is TGTGCCAGCAGCTTAGATGGACAGTCGATGGATGAGCAGTTCTTC.